Only one count was recorded for the clone carrying this T cell receptor (beta chain). This sample was included in a study of blood T cell repertoires in COVID-19. Sequenced by immunoSEQ multiplex PCR; TCRdb stores in-frame clones only, minus some. The sample includes around 70,000 clones, around 83% seen only once; the top ten take approximately 40%. The CDR3 is 17 residues long. V trimming: 5 bases; J trimming: 6 bases; junction bases outside the gene matches: 18. Looked up from germline, CDR1 is LNHDA and CDR2 is SQIVND (reference sequence). J is TRBJ1-2 and V is TRBV19, with TRBD1 identical over 7 bases. The sample comprised peripheral blood. The TCR sequence derives from a man older than 75 with acute or convalescent COVID-19. The CDR3 spells CASSPSGQKKDKHGYTF. CDR3 in DNA: TGTGCCAGTAGTCCGTCGGGACAGAAGAAAGATAAGCATGGCTACACCTTC.